This is a list of T cell receptor beta chains from one sample in a study of blood T cell repertoires in COVID-19. Sequenced by immunoSEQ multiplex PCR; TCRdb stores in-frame clones only, minus some. The table has some 150,000 clones, just over 85% seen once. Source material: PBMCs or T cells enriched from blood (not recorded which). The source is a man aged 50-59 years who had recovered from COVID-19. The CDR3 runs from the conserved cysteine through the conserved F or W. The D gene is left open where the match is weak. Clone sizes are given selectively: once, few, many, or a class where the clone is expanded.

j_call d_call v_call clone_size cdr3_aa cdr3_nt
TRBJ1-2 TRBD1 TRBV9 once CASSVSSIPGQGLTMATPRGYTF TGTGCCAGCAGCGTATCATCCATTCCGGGACAGGGCTTAACTATGGCTACACCGCGGGGCTACACCTTC
TRBJ1-2 TRBD1 TRBV12-3/TRBV12-4 NA CASSDRTGDGYTF TGTGCCAGCAGCGACCGGACAGGGGATGGCTACACCTTC
TRBJ1-4 NA TRBV3-1/TRBV3-2 NA CASSQGGLGNEKLFF TGTGCCAGCAGCCAAGGCGGGCTGGGTAATGAAAAACTGTTTTTT
TRBJ1-6 NA TRBV28 NA CASRALHNSPLHF TGTGCCAGCAGGGCATTGCATAATTCACCCCTCCACTTT
TRBJ1-6 NA TRBV4-3 NA CASSQEPSYNSPLHF TGCGCCAGCAGCCAAGAACCGAGCTATAATTCACCCCTCCACTTT
TRBJ2-1 NA TRBV4-3 NA CASSLEDYNEQFF TGCGCCAGCAGCCTTGAGGACTACAATGAGCAGTTCTTC
TRBJ1-5 NA TRBV5-1 many CASSLHTEFNQPQHF TGCGCCAGCAGCCTCCACACAGAGTTCAATCAGCCCCAGCATTTT
TRBJ1-2 TRBD1 TRBV10-1 NA CAEEGSDRRFIYGYTF TGCGCAGAAGAAGGGTCGGACAGGCGATTTATCTATGGCTACACCTTC
TRBJ2-7 NA TRBV7-8 NA CASSLAQGLESYEQYF TGTGCCAGCAGCTTAGCGCAGGGACTCGAGAGCTACGAGCAGTACTTC
TRBJ2-7 NA TRBV21-1 NA CASSKDLEEHEQYF TGTGCCAGCAGCAAAGATTTGGAGGAGCACGAGCAGTACTTC
TRBJ1-1 NA TRBV28 once CASPSRADENTEAFF TGTGCCAGCCCTTCCAGAGCGGATGAAAACACTGAAGCTTTCTTT
TRBJ2-2 NA TRBV28 NA CASSFSGTGELFF TGTGCCAGCAGTTTCTCGGGTACCGGGGAGCTGTTTTTT
TRBJ1-1 NA TRBV13 NA CASSLVEDRPRAFF TGTGCCAGCAGCTTAGTTGAAGACCGCCCCAGGGCTTTCTTT
TRBJ2-2 TRBD1 TRBV19 NA CASTLSRTGLELFF TGTGCCAGTACTCTCTCTCGGACAGGCTTGGAGCTGTTTTTT
TRBJ2-2 NA TRBV24-1 few CATSDLKAGFMGELFF TGTGCCACCAGTGATTTGAAAGCAGGGTTCATGGGGGAGCTGTTTTTT
TRBJ1-3 TRBD1 TRBV19 few CASSTTGAPGNTIYF TGTGCCAGTAGTACAACAGGGGCCCCTGGAAACACCATATATTTT
TRBJ1-3 TRBD1 TRBV24-1 NA CATSDGGQGSGNTIYF TGTGCCACCAGTGACGGAGGACAGGGCTCTGGAAACACCATATATTTT
TRBJ1-5 NA TRBV28 NA CASIYRGGTSNQPQHF TGTGCCAGCATTTACCGGGGGGGCACTAGCAATCAGCCCCAGCATTTT
TRBJ1-5 NA TRBV30 NA CAWSGQADQPQHF TGTGCCTGGAGTGGACAGGCCGATCAGCCCCAGCATTTT
TRBJ2-4 NA TRBV5-8 NA CASSLDGNLDYLAKNIQYF TGTGCCAGCAGCTTGGACGGAAACCTCGACTATTTAGCCAAAAACATTCAGTACTTC
TRBJ1-3 NA TRBV7-9 NA CASSSTGPSGNTIYF TGTGCCAGCAGCTCAACAGGGCCCTCTGGAAACACCATATATTTT
TRBJ2-3 NA TRBV3-1/TRBV3-2 NA CASSRSGRGGTDTQYF TGTGCCAGCAGCCGGTCGGGGCGGGGCGGCACAGATACGCAGTATTTT
TRBJ2-5 TRBD1 TRBV6-1 NA CASSGNRGGRQETQYF TGTGCCAGCAGTGGAAACAGGGGCGGACGCCAAGAGACCCAGTACTTC
TRBJ1-3 NA TRBV7-9 NA CASSALENGNTIYF TGTGCCAGTTCCGCCCTGGAGAATGGAAACACCATATATTTT
TRBJ2-5 TRBD2 TRBV3-1/TRBV3-2 NA CASSQGGGLGEETQYF TGTGCCAGCAGCCAGGGGGGGGGTTTAGGTGAAGAGACCCAGTACTTC
TRBJ1-4 NA TRBV7-9 NA CASSQGSGEKLFF TGTGCCAGCAGTCAGGGGTCTGGCGAAAAACTGTTTTTT
TRBJ2-5 TRBD2 TRBV11-2 NA CASSQAGGGATETQYF TGTGCCAGCAGCCAAGCGGGCGGGGGGGCTACAGAGACCCAGTACTTC
TRBJ1-3 TRBD1 TRBV5-1 NA CASSLDRGNGNTIYF TGCGCCAGCAGCTTGGACAGGGGGAATGGAAACACCATATATTTT
TRBJ2-1 NA TRBV27 NA CASSWGGPDNEQFF TGTGCCAGCAGTTGGGGGGGGCCTGACAATGAGCAGTTCTTC
TRBJ2-4 TRBD1 TRBV29-1 NA CSVSGGLAKNIQYF TGCAGCGTTTCAGGGGGCTTAGCCAAAAACATTCAGTACTTC
TRBJ2-3 NA TRBV30 NA CAWGRAGGADTQYF TGTGCCTGGGGGAGGGCAGGGGGCGCAGATACGCAGTATTTT
TRBJ1-6 NA TRBV5-4 once CASSLGPPGGYNSPLHF TGTGCCAGCAGCTTGGGTCCCCCCGGTGGCTATAATTCACCCCTCCACTTT
TRBJ1-3 TRBD1 TRBV30 NA CAWKPPAPPDRVAGNTIYF TGTGCCTGGAAACCCCCGGCACCCCCTGACAGGGTAGCTGGAAACACCATATATTTT
TRBJ1-2 NA TRBV7-9 NA CASSSETTNYGYTF TGTGCCAGCAGCTCTGAGACAACCAACTATGGCTACACCTTC
TRBJ2-5 TRBD2 TRBV18 NA CASSPATSGGNQETQYF TGTGCCAGCTCACCAGCAACTAGCGGGGGAAACCAAGAGACCCAGTACTTC
TRBJ1-2 NA TRBV19 NA CASRGLDYGYTF TGTGCCAGTAGGGGCCTCGACTATGGCTACACCTTC
TRBJ1-2 TRBD1 TRBV6-2/TRBV6-3 NA CASSYSGTGRGGYTF TGTGCCAGCAGTTACTCGGGGACAGGGAGAGGTGGCTACACCTTC
TRBJ2-5 NA TRBV6-5 once CASTSRQGSKTQYF TGTGCCAGCACGAGTCGGCAGGGGTCAAAGACCCAGTACTTC
TRBJ1-2 TRBD1 TRBV10-3 NA CAISRDRDGYTF TGTGCCATCAGTCGGGACAGGGATGGCTACACCTTC
TRBJ1-1 NA TRBV3-1/TRBV3-2 once CASSHRGANTEAFF TGTGCCAGCAGCCATCGGGGGGCGAACACTGAAGCTTTCTTT
TRBJ1-5 TRBD1 TRBV7-2 NA CASSLGTGLNQPQHF TGTGCCAGCAGCTTGGGGACAGGATTGAATCAGCCCCAGCATTTT